The following is a T cell receptor beta chain sequence with its context. No antigen is known for it. These data belong to a study of T cell responses to AZD1222 COVID-19 vaccine. Study-wide background: Second-dose intervals near 4 or 12 weeks were combined. General study findings and limits: CD4 TCRs linked to vaccination spanned spike, dominating at 160-218 and 743-854. Reportedly, close to half of spike-specific TCRs are directed against unmutated variant regions.

Assay: immunoSEQ multiplex PCR; the TCRdb copy retains only in-frame clones and omits some. The sample consists of about 60,000 clones, over 80% of them appearing once. The CDR3 runs to 14 residues. V lost 5 bases to trimming and J lost 0 bases, with 10 bases between them. Germline V gene sequence: CDR1 SGHAT, CDR2 FQNNGV. The material sequenced was peripheral blood, taken on day 0 of AZD1222 vaccination. The clonotype comes from an adult in good health. The rearrangement uses TRBV11-2 and TRBJ1-1; D unclear. The CDR3 DNA reads as TGTGCCAGCAGCCCTCCTAGGCTGAACACTGAAGCTTTCTTT. This encodes CASSPPRLNTEAFF.